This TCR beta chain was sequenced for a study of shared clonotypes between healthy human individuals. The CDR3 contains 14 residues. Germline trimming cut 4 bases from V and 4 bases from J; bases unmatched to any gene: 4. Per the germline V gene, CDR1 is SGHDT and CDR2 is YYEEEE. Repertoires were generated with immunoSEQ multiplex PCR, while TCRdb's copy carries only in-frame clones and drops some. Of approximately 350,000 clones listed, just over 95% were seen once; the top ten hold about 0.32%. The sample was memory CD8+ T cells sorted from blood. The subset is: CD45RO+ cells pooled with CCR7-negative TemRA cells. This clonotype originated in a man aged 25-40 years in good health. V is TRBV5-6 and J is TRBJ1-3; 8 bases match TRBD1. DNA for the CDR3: TGTGCCAGCAGCGGAGGGACAGGAGGAAACACCATATATTTT. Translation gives CASSGGTGGNTIYF.